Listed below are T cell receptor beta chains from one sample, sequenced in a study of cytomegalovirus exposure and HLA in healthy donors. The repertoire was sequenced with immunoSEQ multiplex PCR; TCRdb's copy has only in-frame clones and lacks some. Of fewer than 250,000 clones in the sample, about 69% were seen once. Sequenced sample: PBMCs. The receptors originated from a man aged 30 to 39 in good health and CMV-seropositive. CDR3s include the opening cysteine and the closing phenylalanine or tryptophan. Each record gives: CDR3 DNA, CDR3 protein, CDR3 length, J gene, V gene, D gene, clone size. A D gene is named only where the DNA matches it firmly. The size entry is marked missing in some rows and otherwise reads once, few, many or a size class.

TGTGCCAGCAGCTCGGCGTGGAGCCAAGAGACCCAGTACTTC | CASSSAWSQETQYF | 14 | TRBJ2-5 | TRBV7-9 | . | .
TGTGCCAGCAGTTTAGTGGACACCCTAGGAAAACTGTTTTTT | CASSLVDTLGKLFF | 14 | TRBJ1-4 | TRBV28 | . | few
TGTGCCAGTAGCTGGAGACGGGAGCGGGCCGGCGAGCAGTACTTC | CASSWRRERAGEQYF | 15 | TRBJ2-7 | TRBV19 | . | .
TGTGCCAGCAGCTCCGGGATCGGGAACACTGAAGCTTTCTTT | CASSSGIGNTEAFF | 14 | TRBJ1-1 | TRBV6-1 | . | .
TGTGCCAGCAGCTTAACGGCAGGGCAGGGGGGCCCACAAGAGACCCAGTACTTC | CASSLTAGQGGPQETQYF | 18 | TRBJ2-5 | TRBV7-3 | . | .
TGCGCCAGCAGCTTGGGAGGGAGTGCTTCCAGCAATGAGCAGTTCTTC | CASSLGGSASSNEQFF | 16 | TRBJ2-1 | TRBV5-1 | . | few
TGTGCCAGCAACCGACTCTCCATGAACACTGAAGCTTTCTTT | CASNRLSMNTEAFF | 14 | TRBJ1-1 | TRBV5-6 | . | .
TGTGCCAGCAGCTTAAGTTTGGGGACACCGAACAATCAGCCCCAGCATTTT | CASSLSLGTPNNQPQHF | 17 | TRBJ1-5 | TRBV5-5 | . | .
TGTGCCAGCAGTGCGGGAAGGGGCTCCTACAATGAGCAGTTCTTC | CASSAGRGSYNEQFF | 15 | TRBJ2-1 | TRBV6-6 | . | .
TGTGCTAGTAGCGGGACGGGTCAGCCCCAGCATTTT | CASSGTGQPQHF | 12 | TRBJ1-5 | TRBV12-5 | . | .
TGTGCCAGCGGCCCGGGGTACCAAGAGACCCAGTACTTC | CASGPGYQETQYF | 13 | TRBJ2-5 | TRBV7-2 | . | .
TGTGCCAGCAGCCCAGGCCCCCTCTATAATTCACCCCTCCACTTT | CASSPGPLYNSPLHF | 15 | TRBJ1-6 | TRBV6-5 | . | .
TGCGCCAGCAGCTCCAGGGTAGGGTCCTACAATGAGCAGTTCTTC | CASSSRVGSYNEQFF | 15 | TRBJ2-1 | TRBV5-1 | . | .
TGTGCCAGCAGCAAGAGGGGGCTAAGGTCCTACGAGCAGTACTTC | CASSKRGLRSYEQYF | 15 | TRBJ2-7 | TRBV28 | TRBD1 | .
TGTGCCAGCAGCGCCCGACTGTTTGGGAACACTGAAGCTTTCTTT | CASSARLFGNTEAFF | 15 | TRBJ1-1 | TRBV9 | . | .
TGTGCCAGCAGCGTTAACTCCTACGAGCAGTACTTC | CASSVNSYEQYF | 12 | TRBJ2-7 | TRBV7-6 | . | .
TGCGCCAGCAGCCCCAGCGGGAGTAAGGGAAATGAGCAGTTCTTC | CASSPSGSKGNEQFF | 15 | TRBJ2-1 | TRBV5-1 | TRBD2 | .
TGTGCCAGCAGCCGGGACATCGATAGCTCCTATAATTCACCCCTCCACTTT | CASSRDIDSSYNSPLHF | 17 | TRBJ1-6 | TRBV13 | . | .
TGTGCCAGCAGTTACTCGGTACCGGCACCAGGGGGCTGGCTGTTTTTT | CASSYSVPAPGGWLFF | 16 | TRBJ2-2 | TRBV6-5 | TRBD1 | .
TGTGCCATCAGTCCGGACAGTAGCAATCAGCCCCAGCATTTT | CAISPDSSNQPQHF | 14 | TRBJ1-5 | TRBV10-3 | . | .
TGTGCCAGCATCATGGGAGGGAGTAGTTTAGATACGCAGTATTTT | CASIMGGSSLDTQYF | 15 | TRBJ2-3 | TRBV5-4 | TRBD2 | .
TGTGCCAGCTCACGACAGAGCCCCTACGAGCAGTACTTC | CASSRQSPYEQYF | 13 | TRBJ2-7 | TRBV18 | . | .
TGTGCCAGCAGCTTAAGGGCAGGGGGCCATAACTATGGCTACACCTTC | CASSLRAGGHNYGYTF | 16 | TRBJ1-2 | TRBV7-3 | TRBD1 | .
TGTGCCAGCAGCTTGTTGACCGGGACAGGAGCCTACGAGCAGTACTTC | CASSLLTGTGAYEQYF | 16 | TRBJ2-7 | TRBV5-5 | TRBD1 | .